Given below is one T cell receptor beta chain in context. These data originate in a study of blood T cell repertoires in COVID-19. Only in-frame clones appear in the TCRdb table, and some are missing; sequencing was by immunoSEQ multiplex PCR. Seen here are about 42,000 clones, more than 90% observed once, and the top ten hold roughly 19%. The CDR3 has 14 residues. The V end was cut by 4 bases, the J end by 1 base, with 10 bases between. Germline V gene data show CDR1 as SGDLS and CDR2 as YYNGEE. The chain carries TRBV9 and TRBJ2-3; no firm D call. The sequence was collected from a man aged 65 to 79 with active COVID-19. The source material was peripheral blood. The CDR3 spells CASSPSVGTDTQYF. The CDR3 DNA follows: TGTGCCAGCAGCCCCTCTGTCGGCACAGATACGCAGTATTTT. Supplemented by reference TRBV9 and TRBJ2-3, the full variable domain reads DSGVTQTPKHLITATGQRVTLRCSPRSGDLSVYWYQQSLDQGLQFLIQYYNGEERAKGNILERFSAQQFPDLHSELNLSSLELGDSALYFCASSPSVGTDTQYFGPGTRLTVL.